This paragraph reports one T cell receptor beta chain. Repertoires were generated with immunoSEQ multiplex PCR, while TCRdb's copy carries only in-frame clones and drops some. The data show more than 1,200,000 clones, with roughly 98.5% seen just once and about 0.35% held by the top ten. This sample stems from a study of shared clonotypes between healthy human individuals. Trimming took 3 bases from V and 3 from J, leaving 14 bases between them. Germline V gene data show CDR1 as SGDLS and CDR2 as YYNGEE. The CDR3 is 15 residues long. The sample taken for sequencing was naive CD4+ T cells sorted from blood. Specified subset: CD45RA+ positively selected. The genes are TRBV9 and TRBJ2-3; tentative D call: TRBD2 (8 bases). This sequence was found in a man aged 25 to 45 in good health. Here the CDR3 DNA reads TGTGCCAGCAGCGCCCGGGAGGGGGCAACAGATACGCAGTATTTT. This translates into CASSAREGATDTQYF. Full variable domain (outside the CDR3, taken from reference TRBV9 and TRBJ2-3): DSGVTQTPKHLITATGQRVTLRCSPRSGDLSVYWYQQSLDQGLQFLIQYYNGEERAKGNILERFSAQQFPDLHSELNLSSLELGDSALYFCASSAREGATDTQYFGPGTRLTVL.